Below are 18 T cell receptor beta chains sequenced from a single sample in a study of cytomegalovirus exposure and HLA in healthy donors. The PCR used 60 Vbeta and 13 Jbeta primers. Profiled with immunoSEQ multiplex PCR; TCRdb holds only in-frame clones, not every one. The data contain around 170,000 clones, 81% of them singletons. Sequenced input: PBMCs. The source of these receptors is a man aged 50 to 60 in good health and CMV-seronegative.

Note on this clone: Other nucleotide sequences from this sample produce the same CDR3. This chain links TRBV9 with TRBJ2-3; 14 bases fit TRBD2. V was clipped by 5 bases and J by 3 bases; unmatched bases: 11. Germline CDR1 reads SGDLS; CDR2 reads YYNGEE. The CDR3 has 18 amino acids. CDR3 sequence: CASRLSPGLAGETDTQYF. DNA of the CDR3: TGTGCCAGCAGACTCTCTCCGGGACTAGCGGGGGAAACAGATACGCAGTATTTT.

The rearrangement joins TRBV7-3 to TRBJ2-4; 9 bases agree with TRBD1. This CDR3 has 14 amino acids. V shed 2 bases, J shed 9 bases, and the junction held 5 bases outside the gene matches. Per the germline V gene, CDR1 is SGHTA and CDR2 is FQGTGA. As DNA, the CDR3 is TGTGCCAGCAGCTTATCGGGACAGGGTGGCATTCAGTACTTC. It is translated as CASSLSGQGGIQYF.

The CDR3 region is CASSLEAGAEGAKNIQYF. In nucleotides, the CDR3 is TGTGCCAGCAGCTTAGAGGCGGGGGCGGAAGGAGCCAAAAACATTCAGTACTTC. This chain joins TRBV7-2 and TRBJ2-4; weak D call: TRBD2 (7 bases). Germline CDR1 SGHTA, CDR2 FQGNSA. The V gene lost 1 base and the J gene lost 0 bases, with 16 bases spanning the gap. CDR3 length: 18 amino acids.

The chain carries TRBV5-8 and TRBJ2-2; tentative D call: TRBD1 (6 bases). The CDR3 extends over 16 amino acids. The germline V gene encodes CDR1 SGHTS and CDR2 YDEGEE. Trimming took off 2 bases at V and 6 bases at J, with 17 bases between the two ends. The CDR3 loop is CASSFPRTANAGELFF. DNA for the CDR3: TGTGCCAGCAGCTTCCCGCGGACAGCCAACGCCGGGGAGCTGTTTTTT.

J is TRBJ2-2 and V is TRBV7-9; 7 bases are a match to TRBD2. Germline-derived CDR1 and CDR2 are SEHNR and FQNEAQ (reference sequence). V shed 1 base and J 5 bases; nucleotides not matched to a gene: 4. There are 15 residues in the CDR3. The CDR3 nucleotides are TGTGCCAGCAGCTTAGGGCTAGCGGTGACCGGGGAGCTGTTTTTT. It translates to CASSLGLAVTGELFF.

In its sample, this clone was seen a few times. The V and J genes are TRBV6-6 and TRBJ2-1; the D gene is possibly TRBD2 (5 bases). V lost 11 bases and J 5 bases, leaving 13 bases between the germline ends. This CDR3 has 12 residues. CDR1 is MNHNY, CDR2 SVGAGI, per germline (reference sequence). For the CDR3, the DNA is TGTGCCGCGTCCCGGGGTAACAATGAGCAGTTCTTC. Protein: CAASRGNNEQFF.

This clone was detected only a few times. The chain has TRBV5-5 and TRBJ1-1; 7 bases match TRBD1. CDR3 size: 14 residues. The V gene end was trimmed by 0 bases and the J gene end by 4 bases; junction bases not matched to a gene: 3. Germline V gene data show CDR1 as SGHKS and CDR2 as YYEKEE (reference sequence). The CDR3 reads CASSLEGAATEAFF. The CDR3 DNA reads as TGTGCCAGCAGCTTGGAGGGGGCTGCCACTGAAGCTTTCTTT.

The chain combines TRBV6-1 with TRBJ1-3; D unresolved. V was clipped by 5 bases and J by 0 bases, with 8 bases between them. This CDR3 has 14 residues. The V gene's germline CDR1 is MNHNS and CDR2 SASEGT. The CDR3 coding sequence is TGTGCCAGCAGTAAACAGTACTCTGGAAACACCATATATTTT. Protein: CASSKQYSGNTIYF.

This sequence joins TRBV2 and TRBJ2-3; 8 bases are a match to TRBD1. The germline V gene has CDR1 SNHLY and CDR2 FYNNEI. The CDR3 has 14 residues. CDR3 in amino acids: CAAIGQGITDTQYF. The CDR3 nucleotides read TGTGCGGCGATAGGACAGGGAATCACAGATACGCAGTATTTT. The whole variable domain, filled in from reference TRBV2 and TRBJ2-3, reads EPEVTQTPSHQVTQMGQEVILRCVPISNHLYFYWYRQILGQKVEFLVSFYNNEISEKSEIFDDQFSVERPDGSNFTLKIRSTKLEDSAMYFCAAIGQGITDTQYFGPGTRLTVL.

V and J are TRBV4-1 and TRBJ2-1, with 9 bases that match TRBD1. Trimming at V came to 4 bases and at J to 1 base, leaving 8 bases not matched to a gene. The germline gives CDR1 MGHRA, CDR2 YSYEKL. This CDR3 comprises 17 residues. The DNA of the CDR3 is TGCGCCAGCAGCCGAACAGGGGGCGCGGGATCCTACAATGAGCAGTTCTTC. It translates to CASSRTGGAGSYNEQFF.

This clone was detected a few times. V usage is TRBV4-3 and J usage is TRBJ1-5, with D perhaps matching TRBD1 (6 bases). Trimming shortened V by 4 bases and J by 7 bases, and 14 bases separated the two germline ends. CDR3 length: 14 residues. The germline gives CDR1 LGHNA, CDR2 YSLEER. The CDR3: CASSLWTVAQPQHF. In DNA form, the CDR3 reads TGCGCCAGCAGCCTCTGGACAGTCGCACAGCCCCAGCATTTT.

V is TRBV4-3 and J is TRBJ2-2; D remains ambiguous. The V end was cut by 0 bases, the J end by 9 bases, with 14 bases between. This CDR3 has 15 residues. Germline V gene sequence: CDR1 LGHNA, CDR2 YSLEER. DNA for the CDR3: TGCGCCAGCAGCCAAGATTTGATCGTAGTCAGGGAGCTGTTTTTT. This sequence encodes CASSQDLIVVRELFF.

The chain uses TRBV18 and TRBJ2-5, with 7 bases matching TRBD1. Germline CDR1 KGHSH, CDR2 LQKENI. Trimming cost V 1 base and J 2 bases; bases outside gene matches: 7. This CDR3 region has 16 residues. The CDR3 sequence: CASSPLPGQKQETQYF. The CDR3 DNA reads TGTGCCAGCTCACCACTACCGGGACAGAAACAAGAGACCCAGTACTTC.

Written as DNA, the CDR3 is TGTGCCAGCGCTCCGGGAGGATATTCTGAGACCCAGTACTTC. Its translation: CASAPGGYSETQYF. The chain combines TRBV5-4 with TRBJ2-5; 7 bases fit TRBD2. CDR3 length: 14 amino acids. The V gene's germline CDR1 is SGHNT and CDR2 YYREEE (reference sequence). Unmatched junction bases numbered 11, after V lost 7 bases and J lost 5 bases.

The chain joins TRBV6-5 to TRBJ2-7; tentatively, D is TRBD2 (6 bases). Germline values: CDR1 MNHEY, CDR2 SVGAGI. The ends were cut back, 0 bases at V and 2 bases at J, with 11 bases in the middle. The CDR3 is 15 amino acids. Written as DNA, the CDR3 is TGTGCCAGCAGTTACTCTCCGGACTATACCTACGAGCAGTACTTC. Translation gives CASSYSPDYTYEQYF.

In this sample, this clone turned up once. The rearrangement joins TRBV6-5 to TRBJ1-1; maybe TRBD1 (5 bases). Trimming pared 8 bases from V and 5 bases from J, leaving 15 bases between. CDR3 length equals 13 residues. Germline CDR1 reads MNHEY; CDR2 reads SVGAGI. CDR3 nucleotide sequence: TGTGCCAGCCGAGACCCGACAGCGACTGAAGCTTTCTTT. The encoded protein is CASRDPTATEAFF.

V gene TRBV27 combines with J gene TRBJ2-2, with 10 nucleotides matching TRBD2. CDR3 length: 15 amino acids. The V segment lost 5 bases and the J segment 3 bases; nucleotides outside the gene matches: 3. CDR1 and CDR2 from the germline V gene are MNHEY and SMNVEV (reference sequence). CDR3 protein: CASSNSGGYTGELFF. The DNA for the CDR3 is TGTGCCAGCAGTAATAGCGGGGGGTACACCGGGGAGCTGTTTTTT.

The chain has TRBV5-6 and TRBJ2-5; 9 positions agree with TRBD1. CDR1 and CDR2 (germline): SGHDT, YYEEEE. This CDR3 contains 15 residues. J was trimmed by 2 bases and V by 2 bases; bases with no gene match: 4. The CDR3 sequence is CASSFDRGRQETQYF. The CDR3 bases are TGTGCCAGCAGCTTCGACAGGGGGAGGCAAGAGACCCAGTACTTC. Based on the CDR3 plus reference TRBV5-6 and TRBJ2-5, the full variable domain is DAGVTQSPTHLIKTRGQQVTLRCSPKSGHDTVSWYQQALGQGPQFIFQYYEEEERQRGNFPDRFSGHQFPNYSSELNVNALLLGDSALYLCASSFDRGRQETQYFGPGTRLLVL.